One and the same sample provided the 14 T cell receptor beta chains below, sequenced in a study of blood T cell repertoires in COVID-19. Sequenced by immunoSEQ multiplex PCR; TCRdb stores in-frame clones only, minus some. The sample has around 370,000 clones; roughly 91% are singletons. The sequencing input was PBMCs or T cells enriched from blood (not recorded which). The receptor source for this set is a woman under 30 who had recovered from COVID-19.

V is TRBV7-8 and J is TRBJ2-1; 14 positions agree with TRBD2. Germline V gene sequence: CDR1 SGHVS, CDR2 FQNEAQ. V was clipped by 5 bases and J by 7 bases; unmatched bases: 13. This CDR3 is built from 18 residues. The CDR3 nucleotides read TGTGCCAGCAGCATAAGACTAGCGGGGGGGCCGAGCTTAAATGAGCAGTTCTTC. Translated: CASSIRLAGGPSLNEQFF.

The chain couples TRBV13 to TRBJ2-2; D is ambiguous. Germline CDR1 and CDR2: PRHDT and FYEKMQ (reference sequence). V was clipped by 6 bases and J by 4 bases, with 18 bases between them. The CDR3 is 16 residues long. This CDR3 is CASSYRQVSSTGELFF. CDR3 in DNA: TGTGCCAGCAGTTATAGGCAGGTATCGAGCACCGGGGAGCTGTTTTTT.

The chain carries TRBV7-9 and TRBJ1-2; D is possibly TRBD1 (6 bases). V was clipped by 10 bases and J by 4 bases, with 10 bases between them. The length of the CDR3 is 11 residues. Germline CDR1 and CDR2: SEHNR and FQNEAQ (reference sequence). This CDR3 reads CATQTGYGYTF. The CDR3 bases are TGTGCCACCCAGACAGGCTATGGCTACACCTTC.

For the CDR3, the DNA is TGTGCCAGCAGCTTAGCCCTTCGGGCGACTAGCGGGGAGACAGATACGCAGTATTTT. Amino acids: CASSLALRATSGETDTQYF. This chain uses TRBV7-9 with TRBJ2-3; TRBD2 agrees at 11 bases. The CDR3 length is 19 residues. Trimming at V came to 0 bases and at J to 3 bases, leaving 11 bases not matched to a gene. Germline V gene data show CDR1 as SEHNR and CDR2 as FQNEAQ (reference sequence).

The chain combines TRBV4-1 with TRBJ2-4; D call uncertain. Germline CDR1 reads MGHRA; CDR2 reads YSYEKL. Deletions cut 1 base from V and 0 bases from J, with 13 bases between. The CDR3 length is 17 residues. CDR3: CASSQVAQRLAKNIQYF. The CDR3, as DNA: TGCGCCAGCAGCCAAGTCGCCCAGCGCTTAGCCAAAAACATTCAGTACTTC.

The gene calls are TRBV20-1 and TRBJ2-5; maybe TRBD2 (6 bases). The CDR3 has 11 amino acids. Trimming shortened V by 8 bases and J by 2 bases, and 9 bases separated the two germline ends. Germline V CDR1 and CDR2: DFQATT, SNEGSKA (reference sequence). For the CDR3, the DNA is TGCAGTATCGGGGGACAAGAGACCCAGTACTTC. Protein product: CSIGGQETQYF.

CDR3 nucleotides: TGCGCCAGCAGCATTGGGAGGGACCTCGGCGCAGATACGCAGTATTTT. Its protein is CASSIGRDLGADTQYF. V usage is TRBV5-1 and J usage is TRBJ2-3; 7 bases agree with TRBD2. CDR3 length: 16 residues. Germline trimming cut 4 bases from V and 4 bases from J; bases unmatched to any gene: 12. The germline V gene has CDR1 SGHRS and CDR2 YFSETQ.

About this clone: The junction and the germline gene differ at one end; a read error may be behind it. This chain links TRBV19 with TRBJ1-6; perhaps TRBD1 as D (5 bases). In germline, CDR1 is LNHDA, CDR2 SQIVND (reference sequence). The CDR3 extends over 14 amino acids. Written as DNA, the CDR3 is TGTGCGAGTAGTGTGCGGGGCGAGAATTCACCCCTCCACTTT. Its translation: CASSVRGENSPLHF.

The CDR3 DNA sequence: TGTGCCAGTAGTATAGTTGCGGGGGGGAGCACAGATACGCAGTATTTT. This sequence encodes CASSIVAGGSTDTQYF. The chain employs TRBV19 and TRBJ2-3; TRBD2 matches 9 bases. The junction had 2 bases not matched to a gene; V was cut back by 1 base and J by 0 bases. This CDR3 spans 16 amino acids. Looked up from germline, CDR1 is LNHDA and CDR2 is SQIVND (reference sequence).

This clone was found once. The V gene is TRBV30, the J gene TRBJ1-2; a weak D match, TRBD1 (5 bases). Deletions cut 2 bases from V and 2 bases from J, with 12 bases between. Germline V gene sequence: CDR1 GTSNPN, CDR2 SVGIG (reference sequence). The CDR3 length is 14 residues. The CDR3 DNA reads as TGTGCCTGGAGTCAGGACAAAGGAAACTATGGCTACACCTTC. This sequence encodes CAWSQDKGNYGYTF.

The CDR3 bases are TGTGCCAGCAGCTTAGGTAGAGGACAGGCCACCTACGAGCAGTACTTC. This gives the protein CASSLGRGQATYEQYF. The chain recombines TRBV7-2 with TRBJ2-7; 7 nucleotides line up with TRBD1. Losses at the gene ends were 1 base for V and 2 bases for J; bases not matched to a gene: 8. CDR3 length equals 16 residues. Germline V CDR1 and CDR2: SGHTA, FQGNSA. Full variable domain (rest looked up from reference TRBV7-2 and TRBJ2-7): GAGVSQSPSNKVTEKGKDVELRCDPISGHTALYWYRQSLGQGLEFLIYFQGNSAPDKSGLPSDRFSAERTGGSVSTLTIQRTQQEDSAVYLCASSLGRGQATYEQYFGPGTRLTVT.

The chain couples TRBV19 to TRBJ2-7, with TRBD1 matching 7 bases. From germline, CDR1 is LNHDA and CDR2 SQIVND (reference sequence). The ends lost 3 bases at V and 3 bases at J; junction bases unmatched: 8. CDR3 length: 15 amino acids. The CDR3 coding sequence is TGTGCCAGTAGTATCACGGGCAGGGGGAACTACGAGCAGTACTTC. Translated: CASSITGRGNYEQYF. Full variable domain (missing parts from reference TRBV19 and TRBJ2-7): DGGITQSPKYLFRKEGQNVTLSCEQNLNHDAMYWYRQDPGQGLRLIYYSQIVNDFQKGDIAEGYSVSREKKESFPLTVTSAQKNPTAFYLCASSITGRGNYEQYFGPGTRLTVT.

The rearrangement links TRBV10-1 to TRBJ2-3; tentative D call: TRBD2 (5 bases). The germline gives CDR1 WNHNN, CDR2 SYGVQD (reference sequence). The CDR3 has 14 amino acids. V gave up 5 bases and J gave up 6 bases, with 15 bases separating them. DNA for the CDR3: TGCGCCAGCAGTCTGCTAGCTATCATGGATACGCAGTATTTT. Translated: CASSLLAIMDTQYF.

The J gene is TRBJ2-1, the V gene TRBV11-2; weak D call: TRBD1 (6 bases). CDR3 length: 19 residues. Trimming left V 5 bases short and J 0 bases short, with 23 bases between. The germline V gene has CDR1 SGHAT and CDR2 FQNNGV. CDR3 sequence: CASSLLSPPQGSSYNEQFF. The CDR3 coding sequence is TGTGCCAGCAGCCTACTAAGCCCGCCCCAGGGGAGCTCCTACAATGAGCAGTTCTTC.